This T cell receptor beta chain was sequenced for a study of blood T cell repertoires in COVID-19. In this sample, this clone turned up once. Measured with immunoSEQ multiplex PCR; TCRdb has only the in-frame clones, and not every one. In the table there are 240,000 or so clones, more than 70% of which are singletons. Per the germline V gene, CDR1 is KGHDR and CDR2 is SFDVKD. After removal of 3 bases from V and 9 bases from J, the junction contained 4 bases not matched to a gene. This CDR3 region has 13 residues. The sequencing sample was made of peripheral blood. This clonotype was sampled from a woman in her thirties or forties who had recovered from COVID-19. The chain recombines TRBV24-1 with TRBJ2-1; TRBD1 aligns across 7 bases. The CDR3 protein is CATSDPNRGEQFF. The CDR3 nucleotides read TGTGCCACCAGTGATCCCAACAGGGGTGAGCAGTTCTTC.